These 29 T cell receptor beta chains were all obtained from the same sample, sequenced in a study of T cells in Graves' hyperthyroidism and ophthalmopathy. RNA transcripts provided the source from which TCR beta CDR3 regions were amplified. During a first-round RT-PCR of the TCR CDR3, the HTBI primer set was used. MiXCR, applied by TCRdb to the multiplex PCR reads, yields one record per CDR3 protein. The sample holds about 560,000 distinct CDR3 sequences, approximately 14% seen once. Sequenced material: blood. The receptors derive from a woman aged 40 to 50 with Graves' hyperthyroidism.

This clonotype came up many times. The V call is TRBV5-1, the J call TRBJ2-2, with D possibly TRBD1 on 5 matching bases. Per germline, CDR1 SGHRS and CDR2 YFSETQ. Trimming shortened V by 0 bases and J by 2 bases, and 8 bases separated the two germline ends. The CDR3 sequence is 15 residues long. As DNA, the CDR3 is TGCGCCAGCAGCTTGGCGACAGCTAACACCGGGGAGCTGTTTTTT. Its translation: CASSLATANTGELFF.

This clonotype occurred a few times. V is TRBV6-1 and J is TRBJ2-3; 9 bases agree with TRBD1. The trim removed 5 bases at V and 3 bases at J, leaving 9 bases unmatched. Germline CDR1 is MNHNS and CDR2 is SASEGT. The CDR3 is 16 amino acids. The CDR3 nucleotides read TGTGCCAGCAGTTCCAGGACAGGGGCGAGGACAGATACGCAGTATTTT. Translation gives CASSSRTGARTDTQYF.

The chain carries TRBV19 and TRBJ1-4; 7 bases match TRBD1. Germline CDR1 LNHDA, CDR2 SQIVND (reference sequence). Trimming at V came to 5 bases and at J to 4 bases, leaving 19 bases not matched to a gene. The CDR3 is 19 residues long. CDR3 protein: CASSVTGTDLFSRNEKLFF. CDR3 nucleotide sequence: TGTGCCAGTAGTGTAACCGGGACAGATCTTTTTTCGCGTAATGAAAAACTGTTTTTT.

In its sample, this clonotype was seen many times. The chain combines TRBV11-2 with TRBJ1-1; possibly TRBD1 for D (5 bases). This CDR3 contains 16 residues. Trimming removed 2 bases from V and 3 bases from J, with 16 bases in between. CDR1 is SGHAT and CDR2 is FQNNGV in the germline V gene. The CDR3 nucleotides read TGTGCCAGCAGCTTAAATGACCGTGGGACCCACACTGAAGCTTTCTTT. It codes for CASSLNDRGTHTEAFF.

This clonotype was seen repeatedly, ten times or more. The chain has TRBV7-2 and TRBJ1-5, with TRBD1 identical over 7 bases. Looked up from germline, CDR1 is SGHTA and CDR2 is FQGNSA. V gave up 5 bases and J gave up 6 bases; unmatched junction bases: 7. The length of the CDR3 is 14 residues. The DNA of the CDR3 is TGTGCCAGCAGCCAAGACAGGGCAGGTCAGCCCCAGCATTTT. It yields the protein CASSQDRAGQPQHF.

This clonotype was counted at least ten times. The chain links TRBV7-9 to TRBJ2-7, with 12 positions matching TRBD2. The V gene's germline CDR1 is SEHNR and CDR2 FQNEAQ (reference sequence). The ends lost 4 bases at V and 3 bases at J; junction bases unmatched: 7. CDR3 length: 16 residues. The CDR3 spells CASSSRTSGRIYEQYF. The CDR3 region has the DNA TGTGCCAGCAGCTCCAGAACTAGCGGGAGGATCTACGAGCAGTACTTC.

This sequence joins TRBV12-3 or TRBV12-4 and TRBJ2-7; D remains unclear. The CDR3 spans 14 residues. V was pared by 0 bases and J by 2 bases, with 8 bases between. CDR3 in DNA: TGTGCCAGCAGTTTAGCAAATCGGGCCTACGAGCAGTACTTC. Translating it yields CASSLANRAYEQYF.

This clonotype was seen ten or more times. The junction departs from germline at one end; a sequencing error may be responsible. The DNA for the CDR3 is TGCAGTGCTAGAGATCTTGGGACAGGGTCCTCCGAGCAGTACTTC. It yields the protein CSARDLGTGSSEQYF. V gene TRBV20-1 combines with J gene TRBJ2-7, with TRBD1 matching over 9 bases. This CDR3 region has 15 residues. The germline V gene encodes CDR1 DFQATT and CDR2 SNEGSKA (reference sequence).

The chain combines TRBV9 with TRBJ1-1; 10 bases agree with TRBD1. The CDR3 loop spans 16 amino acids. Trimming took 0 bases from V and 10 from J; bases not matched to a gene: 12. Germline CDR1 is SGDLS and CDR2 is YYNGEE. CDR3 sequence reads: CASSVDALGQGVTAFF. CDR3 DNA: TGTGCCAGCAGCGTAGACGCGTTAGGACAGGGGGTTACAGCTTTCTTT.

The chain links TRBV5-1 to TRBJ2-7; 13 nucleotides line up with TRBD2. Unmatched junction bases numbered 8, after V lost 8 bases and J lost 3 bases. Germline values: CDR1 SGHRS, CDR2 YFSETQ. The CDR3 totals 15 residues. CDR3 nucleotides: TGCGCCAGTAGGACTAGCGGGAGTAGGGGCTACGAGCAGTACTTC. It specifies CASRTSGSRGYEQYF.

This clonotype was seen ten or more times. The chain uses TRBV27 and TRBJ2-3; TRBD1 agrees at 10 bases. J was trimmed by 3 bases and V by 6 bases; bases with no gene match: 6. The CDR3 extends over 15 amino acids. In germline, CDR1 is MNHEY, CDR2 SMNVEV (reference sequence). CDR3 in DNA: TGTGCCAGCAGCTTAGGGGACAGGGGAACAGATACGCAGTATTTT. Its protein product is CASSLGDRGTDTQYF.

V and J are TRBV25-1 and TRBJ1-1, with a tentative D call TRBD1 (5 bases). The V end was cut by 7 bases, the J end by 0 bases, with 9 bases between. The CDR3 is 13 amino acids. Per the germline V gene, CDR1 is MGHDK and CDR2 is SYGVNS. The CDR3 nucleotides are TGTGCCAGCACCGAGGGGATGAACACTGAAGCTTTCTTT. Translating gives CASTEGMNTEAFF.

This clonotype was seen many times. The chain is built from TRBV27 and TRBJ1-1, with D perhaps TRBD1 (5 bases). V lost 6 bases and J 4 bases, leaving 18 bases between the germline ends. Germline V gene lookup returns CDR1 MNHEY and CDR2 SMNVEV (reference sequence). The CDR3 is 15 amino acids. CDR3 sequence reads: CASSPWSGVSTEAFF. For the CDR3, the DNA is TGTGCCAGCAGCCCATGGTCGGGGGTGAGCACTGAAGCTTTCTTT.

This clonotype was counted between two and nine times. This sequence joins TRBV12-3 or TRBV12-4 and TRBJ2-5, with TRBD2 matching 7 bases. The CDR3 is 14 amino acids. V lost 1 base, J lost 4 bases, and 3 bases stayed unmatched. The CDR3 protein is CASSLGGSIETQYF. Written as DNA, the CDR3 is TGTGCCAGCAGTTTAGGCGGGAGCATAGAGACCCAGTACTTC.

In its sample, this clonotype was seen many times. J is TRBJ2-5 and V is TRBV7-9; tentative D call: TRBD2 (5 bases). From germline, CDR1 is SEHNR and CDR2 FQNEAQ (reference sequence). V was cut by 5 bases and J by 4 bases, with 11 bases left in between. The CDR3 covers 13 residues. As DNA, the CDR3 is TGTGCCAGCAGCACCGCACGGGGAGAGACCCAGTACTTC. Translated: CASSTARGETQYF.

V gene TRBV20-1 combines with J gene TRBJ2-3; D ambiguous. There are 14 residues in the CDR3. Per the germline V gene, CDR1 is DFQATT and CDR2 is SNEGSKA (reference sequence). Deletions cut 5 bases from V and 3 bases from J, with 15 bases between. CDR3 nucleotides: TGCAGTGCTCTAGGGCCTAAGGTTACAGATACGCAGTATTTT. Its translation is CSALGPKVTDTQYF.

This clonotype was found a few times. The chain carries TRBV9 and TRBJ1-6; D not certain. The length of the CDR3 is 14 residues. V dropped 0 bases and J dropped 4 bases, with 5 bases sitting between them. From germline, CDR1 is SGDLS and CDR2 YYNGEE. The CDR3 bases are TGTGCCAGCAGCGTAGAACAGTATAATTCACCCCTCCACTTT. Encoded protein: CASSVEQYNSPLHF.

The chain combines TRBV12-3 or TRBV12-4 with TRBJ2-5, with 7 nucleotides matching TRBD1. V trimming: 6 bases; J trimming: 3 bases; junction bases outside the gene matches: 10. This CDR3 has 15 amino acids. In DNA, the CDR3 is TGTGCCAGCAGCGGGACAGCGGCCAAAGAAGAGACCCAGTACTTC. As protein: CASSGTAAKEETQYF.

In this sample, this clonotype turned up many times. The chain links TRBV9 to TRBJ2-5; 13 nucleotides align to TRBD2. CDR1 and CDR2 from the germline V gene are SGDLS and YYNGEE. Germline trimming cut 3 bases from V and 1 base from J; bases unmatched to any gene: 3. The CDR3 consists of 16 residues. DNA of the CDR3: TGTGCCAGCAGCGACGGACTAGCGGGAGTCCAAGAGACCCAGTACTTC. It codes for CASSDGLAGVQETQYF. The whole variable domain, remainder taken from reference TRBV9 and TRBJ2-5, is DSGVTQTPKHLITATGQRVTLRCSPRSGDLSVYWYQQSLDQGLQFLIQYYNGEERAKGNILERFSAQQFPDLHSELNLSSLELGDSALYFCASSDGLAGVQETQYFGPGTRLLVL.

This clonotype has a handful of counts. This chain links TRBV27 with TRBJ2-3, with 9 bases matching TRBD2. The germline CDR1 and CDR2 sequences are MNHEY and SMNVEV (reference sequence). The CDR3 sequence is 17 residues long. V lost 2 bases to trimming and J lost 3 bases; unmatched junction nucleotides: 9. CDR3 in DNA: TGTGCCAGCAGTTTAAGGGGCGGGAGGGCACCGACAGATACGCAGTATTTT. It translates to CASSLRGGRAPTDTQYF.

There are many counts of this clonotype. This chain uses TRBV29-1 with TRBJ2-5; 9 nucleotides align to TRBD2. Losses at the gene ends were 3 bases for V and 1 base for J; bases not matched to a gene: 6. This CDR3 comprises 15 residues. In germline, CDR1 is SQVTM, CDR2 ANQGSEA. In DNA form, the CDR3 reads TGCAGCGTTGAGTCTAGCGGGGTCTTCCAAGAGACCCAGTACTTC. Protein: CSVESSGVFQETQYF.

This clonotype was recorded at least ten times. The V call is TRBV11-2, the J call TRBJ2-1; D is perhaps TRBD2 (6 bases). The CDR3 contains 15 residues. Trimming cost V 1 base and J 6 bases, with 13 bases left between them. CDR1 is SGHAT, CDR2 FQNNGV, per germline. This CDR3 reads CASSLGRAGSNEQFF. The CDR3, as DNA: TGTGCCAGCAGCTTAGGGAGGGCAGGTTCCAATGAGCAGTTCTTC.

This clonotype showed up many times. The V and J genes are TRBV28 and TRBJ2-7; D is perhaps TRBD2 (6 bases). The CDR3 covers 14 residues. The V end lost 1 base, the J end lost 1 base, and 8 bases lay between the germline ends. The germline V gene encodes CDR1 MDHEN and CDR2 SYDVKM. The CDR3 DNA is TGTGCCAGCAGTTTATTCGCGGGGTCCTACGAGCAGTACTTC. Encoded protein: CASSLFAGSYEQYF. The full variable domain, rest sourced from reference TRBV28 and TRBJ2-7, is DVKVTQSSRYLVKRTGEKVFLECVQDMDHENMFWYRQDPGLGLRLIYFSYDVKMKEKGDIPEGYSVSREKKERFSLILESASTNQTSMYLCASSLFAGSYEQYFGPGTRLTVT.

This clonotype was observed at least ten times. The gene calls are TRBV12-5 and TRBJ2-2; possible D gene TRBD2, 5 bases. The CDR3 has 17 residues. Per germline, CDR1 LGHNT and CDR2 FRNRAP. The V end was cut by 2 bases, the J end by 0 bases, with 13 bases between. The CDR3 DNA reads as TGTGCTAGTGGTTTGCTCTCCAGCGGTGCGAACACCGGGGAGCTGTTTTTT. Translation: CASGLLSSGANTGELFF.

This clonotype was counted ten times or more. V usage is TRBV28 and J usage is TRBJ2-5, with TRBD2 identical over 14 bases. Germline V lookup: CDR1 MDHEN, CDR2 SYDVKM. The CDR3 contains 15 residues. V lost 10 bases to trimming and J lost 4 bases; unmatched junction nucleotides: 8. CDR3 amino acids: CAIAPGLAGAETQYF. The CDR3, as DNA: TGTGCCATTGCACCGGGACTAGCGGGAGCAGAGACCCAGTACTTC.

At least ten counts were recorded for this clonotype. This sequence joins TRBV2 and TRBJ2-7, with TRBD1 matching 10 bases. V lost 6 bases to trimming and J lost 6 bases; unmatched junction nucleotides: 2. This CDR3 contains 12 residues. Looked up from germline, CDR1 is SNHLY and CDR2 is FYNNEI. In DNA form, the CDR3 reads TGTGCCAGCAGGCGGGACAGGGGCGAGCAGTACTTC. It specifies CASRRDRGEQYF.

This clonotype occurred many times. The CDR3 nucleotides read TGTGCCAGCAGCCTCCAGGGTGGTGGAAACACCATATATTTT. It specifies CASSLQGGGNTIYF. V and J are TRBV6-1 and TRBJ1-3, with D perhaps TRBD1 (5 bases). CDR3 length: 14 residues. Trimming pared 6 bases from V and 3 bases from J, leaving 12 bases between. Germline V lookup: CDR1 MNHNS, CDR2 SASEGT.

The chain couples TRBV5-4 to TRBJ2-3; D unresolved. The CDR3 consists of 15 residues. Trimming took off 4 bases at V and 2 bases at J, with 14 bases between the two ends. Germline CDR1 and CDR2: SGHNT and YYREEE (reference sequence). The CDR3 protein is CASSLSPGFTDTQYF. The CDR3 DNA follows: TGTGCCAGCAGCCTCAGTCCCGGATTCACAGATACGCAGTATTTT.

This clonotype was observed at least ten times. One end of the junction fails to match germline, which may point to a read error. The chain carries TRBV2 and TRBJ2-7, with D possibly TRBD2 on 5 matching bases. Germline lookup yields CDR1 SNHLY and CDR2 FYNNEI. This CDR3 has 14 residues. CDR3 bases: TGTCCCAGCAGTGATCCAGCGGCAACCTACGAGCAGTACTTC. Its protein is CPSSDPAATYEQYF.